These 28 T cell receptor beta chains came from one sample sequenced in a study of control samples from healthy donors and cancer patients. Sequenced by immunoSEQ multiplex PCR; TCRdb stores in-frame clones only, minus some. The sample has roughly 70,000 clones, about 95% seen once. Sequenced sample: blood. The receptors here all came from a woman aged 25 to 39 in good health.

The chain uses TRBV7-9 and TRBJ2-7; D may correspond to TRBD1 or TRBD2 (6 bases each). The length of the CDR3 is 16 residues. Germline V lookup: CDR1 SEHNR, CDR2 FQNEAQ (reference sequence). V was shortened by 6 bases and J by 2 bases, with 20 bases between the two germline ends. The CDR3 sequence: CASSILSPGAAYEQYF. The DNA for the CDR3 is TGTGCCAGCAGTATCCTCAGCCCGGGGGCTGCCTACGAGCAGTACTTC.

The rearrangement joins TRBV9 to TRBJ2-4; 9 bases are shared with TRBD1. Germline CDR1 reads SGDLS; CDR2 reads YYNGEE. The V gene end was trimmed by 0 bases and the J gene end by 8 bases; junction bases not matched to a gene: 15. The CDR3 runs to 18 residues. The CDR3 DNA follows: TGTGCCAGCAGCGTAGGACTCTACAGGGGGCGCATTGGTGACATTCAGTACTTC. It specifies CASSVGLYRGRIGDIQYF.

A single count supports this clone. DNA of the CDR3: TGCGCCAGCAGCTTGGTTACAGCCCAAGAGACCCAGTACTTC. Protein sequence: CASSLVTAQETQYF. The chain joins TRBV5-1 to TRBJ2-5; D is uncertain. V shed 0 bases and J shed 1 base, with 7 bases lying between them. This CDR3 is built from 14 residues. Germline CDR1 and CDR2: SGHRS and YFSETQ. The whole variable domain, filled in from reference TRBV5-1 and TRBJ2-5, reads KAGVTQTPRYLIKTRGQQVTLSCSPISGHRSVSWYQQTPGQGLQFLFEYFSETQRNKGNFPGRFSGRQFSNSRSEMNVSTLELGDSALYLCASSLVTAQETQYFGPGTRLLVL.

The chain couples TRBV7-9 to TRBJ2-1, with D possibly TRBD2 on 6 matching bases. The germline V gene encodes CDR1 SEHNR and CDR2 FQNEAQ (reference sequence). This CDR3 has 15 residues. Trimming stripped 1 base from V and 8 bases from J, with 15 bases between. The CDR3 region has the DNA TGTGCCAGCAGCTTAGTTGGGACTCTCCTGGATGAGCAGTTCTTC. As protein: CASSLVGTLLDEQFF.

The chain is built from TRBV4-1 and TRBJ2-7, with D perhaps TRBD1 (7 bases). This CDR3 contains 15 residues. Germline values: CDR1 MGHRA, CDR2 YSYEKL. The V gene lost 0 bases and the J gene lost 3 bases, with 12 bases spanning the gap. CDR3: CASSQDWQGGYEQYF. The DNA for the CDR3 is TGCGCCAGCAGCCAAGATTGGCAGGGGGGCTACGAGCAGTACTTC.

The chain links TRBV7-6 to TRBJ2-3; D ambiguous. This CDR3 spans 15 amino acids. Germline CDR1 SGHVS, CDR2 FNYEAQ. V was clipped by 5 bases and J by 2 bases, with 14 bases between them. The CDR3 nucleotides are TGTGCCAGCAGCCCTCTCCTAGGTTCCACAGATACGCAGTATTTT. Its translation: CASSPLLGSTDTQYF.

The chain uses TRBV10-3 and TRBJ1-5, with D unresolved. Germline V gene sequence: CDR1 ENHRY, CDR2 SYGVKD. The V end lost 6 bases, the J end lost 1 base, and 7 bases lay between the germline ends. CDR3 length: 13 residues. CDR3 in amino acids: CAIRSDSNQPQHF. In nucleotides, the CDR3 is TGTGCCATCAGAAGTGACAGCAATCAGCCCCAGCATTTT.

The V and J genes are TRBV12-3 or TRBV12-4 and TRBJ1-6; the D gene is possibly TRBD1 (5 bases). CDR3 length: 13 residues. V was clipped by 5 bases and J by 10 bases, with 12 bases between them. This CDR3 is CASSGTAFSPLHF. The CDR3 DNA sequence: TGTGCCAGCAGTGGGACGGCCTTCTCACCCCTCCACTTT.

This chain joins TRBV7-3 and TRBJ2-2; TRBD1 matches 7 bases. Per germline, CDR1 SGHTA and CDR2 FQGTGA. J gave up 8 bases and V 5 bases, and 11 bases lay outside the gene matches. The CDR3 is made up of 15 amino acids. CDR3 sequence (DNA): TGTGCCAGCAGCGTAGGGACAGCTCGAGGAGGGGAGCTGTTTTTT. Protein sequence: CASSVGTARGGELFF.

J is TRBJ1-1 and V is TRBV3-1 (or the pseudogene TRBV3-2); D remains unclear. The CDR3 is 14 amino acids. Germline V gene data show CDR1 as LGHDT and CDR2 as YNNKEL (reference sequence). V lost 3 bases to trimming and J lost 0 bases, with 8 bases between them. In DNA, the CDR3 is TGTGCCAGCAGCCAGGAACGGGTGAACACTGAAGCTTTCTTT. Protein product: CASSQERVNTEAFF.

The gene calls are TRBV7-8 and TRBJ2-5; 10 bases are shared with TRBD2. Looked up from germline, CDR1 is SGHVS and CDR2 is FQNEAQ. CDR3 size: 15 residues. V lost 5 bases and J lost 6; bases outside the gene matches: 9. The CDR3 sequence: CASSRAGGPTKTQYF. DNA of the CDR3: TGTGCCAGCAGCCGAGCGGGGGGGCCGACGAAGACCCAGTACTTC.

V and J are TRBV5-1 and TRBJ1-1, with 8 bases identical to TRBD1. Germline V lookup: CDR1 SGHRS, CDR2 YFSETQ. The CDR3 is 18 amino acids. The J segment lost 0 bases and the V segment lost 1 base, leaving 11 bases of the junction unmatched. This chain's CDR3 is CASSLMPGGRTMNTEAFF. The CDR3 DNA follows: TGCGCCAGCAGCTTGATGCCAGGGGGCAGAACCATGAACACTGAAGCTTTCTTT.

A few counts support this clone. Within the sample, other DNA sequences also encode this same CDR3. The chain uses TRBV18 and TRBJ1-6, with D possibly TRBD1 on 6 matching bases. Germline CDR1 KGHSH, CDR2 LQKENI. This CDR3 comprises 14 residues. The V and J ends lost 3 bases and 6 bases respectively, with 9 bases between them. The CDR3 loop is CASSPQGSNSPLHF. The CDR3 DNA follows: TGTGCCAGCTCACCTCAGGGGTCTAATTCACCCCTCCACTTT.

This chain connects TRBV4-1 to TRBJ2-1; 9 bases agree with TRBD2. The length of the CDR3 is 16 residues. The germline CDR1 and CDR2 sequences are MGHRA and YSYEKL. The junction had 7 bases not matched to a gene; V was cut back by 3 bases and J by 4 bases. CDR3 nucleotides: TGCGCCAGCAGCCACGAACCGGGACTAGCTTACAATGAGCAGTTCTTC. This codes for CASSHEPGLAYNEQFF.

The rearrangement links TRBV7-3 to TRBJ2-2; 7 bases match TRBD2. Germline CDR1 reads SGHTA; CDR2 reads FQGTGA. The CDR3 spans 15 residues. The V and J ends lost 5 bases and 1 base, in that order; junction bases with no gene match: 4. Here the CDR3 reads CASSKSGENTGELFF. DNA of the CDR3: TGTGCCAGCAGCAAAAGCGGGGAGAACACCGGGGAGCTGTTTTTT. The full variable domain, with the rest looked up from reference TRBV7-3 and TRBJ2-2, is GAGVSQTPSNKVTEKGKYVELRCDPISGHTALYWYRQSLGQGPEFLIYFQGTGAADDSGLPNDRFFAVRPEGSVSTLKIQRTERGDSAVYLCASSKSGENTGELFFGEGSRLTVL.

The rearrangement joins TRBV19 to TRBJ1-1; no firm D call. The CDR3 runs to 13 residues. Trimming took 3 bases from V and 1 from J, leaving 6 bases between them. Germline V CDR1 and CDR2: LNHDA, SQIVND (reference sequence). The CDR3 here is CASSITGNTEAFF. As DNA, the CDR3 is TGTGCCAGTAGTATCACGGGGAACACTGAAGCTTTCTTT.

This chain joins TRBV19 and TRBJ1-3; possibly TRBD1 for D (5 bases). The CDR3 length is 15 residues. Germline V gives CDR1 LNHDA, CDR2 SQIVND (reference sequence). The V gene lost 6 bases and the J gene lost 2 bases, with 14 bases spanning the gap. The CDR3 loop reads CASRTGRVPGNTIYF. The CDR3 DNA reads as TGTGCCAGTAGAACAGGTCGGGTACCTGGAAACACCATATATTTT.

The rearrangement uses TRBV5-4 and TRBJ2-1; TRBD1 agrees at 10 bases. CDR1 and CDR2 (germline): SGHNT, YYREEE (reference sequence). The CDR3 has 14 amino acids. The trim removed 7 bases at V and 7 bases at J, leaving 8 bases unmatched. Written as DNA, the CDR3 is TGTGCCAGCGGCAGACAGGGGGCGTTGAATGAGCAGTTCTTC. It is translated as CASGRQGALNEQFF.

The CDR3 sequence: CASSEALLLDRGTDTQYF. CDR3 bases: TGTGCCAGCAGTGAAGCGCTTCTTCTGGACAGGGGCACAGATACGCAGTATTTT. The chain carries TRBV6-1 and TRBJ2-3; TRBD1 matches 8 bases. Germline loops: CDR1 MNHNS, CDR2 SASEGT. The CDR3 has 18 residues. J gave up 1 base and V 0 bases, and 9 bases lay outside the gene matches.

The chain employs TRBV12-3 or TRBV12-4 and TRBJ1-2; D is possibly TRBD1 (6 bases). CDR3 length: 13 residues. Trimming left V 10 bases short and J 6 bases short, with 18 bases between. The CDR3 region is CAIQDRFFDGYTF. DNA of the CDR3: TGTGCCATCCAAGACAGGTTTTTTGATGGCTACACCTTC.

The chain links TRBV5-5 to TRBJ2-5; no clear D. The CDR3 runs to 15 residues. V gave up 0 bases and J gave up 1 base, with 10 bases separating them. Germline V CDR1 and CDR2: SGHKS, YYEKEE (reference sequence). CDR3 protein: CASSLDGVPQETQYF. The CDR3 DNA reads TGTGCCAGCAGCTTGGATGGCGTACCCCAAGAGACCCAGTACTTC. Full variable domain (rest looked up from reference TRBV5-5 and TRBJ2-5): DAGVTQSPTHLIKTRGQQVTLRCSPISGHKSVSWYQQVLGQGPQFIFQYYEKEERGRGNFPDRFSARQFPNYSSELNVNALLLGDSALYLCASSLDGVPQETQYFGPGTRLLVL.

The chain joins TRBV10-2 to TRBJ1-4; TRBD1 matches at 10 bases. This CDR3 is built from 13 residues. CDR1 is WSHSY and CDR2 is SAAADI in the germline V gene. Trimming cost V 6 bases and J 7 bases; bases outside gene matches: 2. CDR3 sequence: CASRDRGTEKLFF. The CDR3 DNA sequence: TGCGCCAGCAGGGACAGGGGGACTGAAAAACTGTTTTTT.

The V gene is TRBV5-8, the J gene TRBJ1-1, with D perhaps matching TRBD1 (5 bases). Germline V CDR1 and CDR2: SGHTS, YDEGEE. This CDR3 spans 15 amino acids. Trimming took off 2 bases at V and 6 bases at J, with 17 bases between the two ends. The CDR3 nucleotides read TGTGCCAGCAGCTTTCGGGGCCCAAGAGCGGCTGAAGCTTTCTTT. It yields the protein CASSFRGPRAAEAFF.

The chain combines TRBV2 with TRBJ2-7; possible D gene TRBD2, 6 bases. Trimming removed 8 bases from V and 3 bases from J, with 17 bases in between. CDR1 and CDR2 from the germline V gene are SNHLY and FYNNEI. The CDR3 consists of 14 residues. This chain's CDR3 is CASLWRETNYEQYF. The CDR3 bases are TGTGCCAGCCTATGGAGGGAAACCAACTACGAGCAGTACTTC. Variable domain in full (rest from reference TRBV2 and TRBJ2-7): EPEVTQTPSHQVTQMGQEVILRCVPISNHLYFYWYRQILGQKVEFLVSFYNNEISEKSEIFDDQFSVERPDGSNFTLKIRSTKLEDSAMYFCASLWRETNYEQYFGPGTRLTVT.

The gene calls are TRBV30 and TRBJ1-1, with D uncertain. The V gene's germline CDR1 is GTSNPN and CDR2 SVGIG (reference sequence). The CDR3 contains 12 residues. CDR3 sequence reads: CSYDGRNTEAFF. DNA of the CDR3: TGTTCCTACGACGGGCGTAACACTGAAGCTTTCTTT.

The rearrangement joins TRBV5-4 to TRBJ2-1, with 9 bases fitting TRBD2. CDR1 is SGHNT, CDR2 YYREEE, per germline (reference sequence). Unmatched junction bases numbered 6, after V lost 2 bases and J lost 6 bases. This CDR3 region has 15 residues. Written as DNA, the CDR3 is TGTGCCAGCAGCTTTTCCGCGGGGGGGCGCAATGAGCAGTTCTTC. This encodes CASSFSAGGRNEQFF.

This clone appeared once. The chain employs TRBV5-4 and TRBJ2-7; possible D gene TRBD2, 6 bases. CDR3 length: 14 amino acids. Trimming shortened V by 5 bases and J by 6 bases, and 18 bases separated the two germline ends. CDR1 is SGHNT, CDR2 YYREEE, per germline (reference sequence). CDR3 sequence reads: CASSEGLSVREQYV. CDR3 nucleotide sequence: TGTGCCAGCAGTGAGGGACTTAGCGTCCGCGAGCAGTACGTC.

J is TRBJ1-1 and V is TRBV15, with TRBD1 identical over 9 bases. Trimming took 7 bases from V and 3 from J; bases not matched to a gene: 6. The V gene's germline CDR1 is LNHNV and CDR2 YYDKDF (reference sequence). The CDR3 consists of 14 residues. The CDR3 DNA follows: TGTGCCACCATTCAGGGACAGGGATACACTGAAGCTTTCTTT. Its protein is CATIQGQGYTEAFF.